This T cell receptor beta chain originates from a study of T cells expressing NK-cell markers. TCRdb reprocessed the 5' RACE reads and reports one entry per CDR3 protein, with no DNA. The sample table sets out more than 400,000 distinct CDR3 sequences. Germline V gene lookup returns CDR1 SGHRS and CDR2 YFSETQ. This CDR3 comprises 13 residues. The sample consisted of blood T cells: a sorted CD56 or NKG2C T cell subset, CD4+ or CD8+ T cells, or bulk PBMC T cells (not recorded which). The V gene is TRBV5-1, the J gene TRBJ1-2; TCRdb designates TRBD1, a call that cannot be tested without DNA. This receptor was identified in a woman between 18 and 70 years old in good health. CDR3: CASSSEQGNGYTF.